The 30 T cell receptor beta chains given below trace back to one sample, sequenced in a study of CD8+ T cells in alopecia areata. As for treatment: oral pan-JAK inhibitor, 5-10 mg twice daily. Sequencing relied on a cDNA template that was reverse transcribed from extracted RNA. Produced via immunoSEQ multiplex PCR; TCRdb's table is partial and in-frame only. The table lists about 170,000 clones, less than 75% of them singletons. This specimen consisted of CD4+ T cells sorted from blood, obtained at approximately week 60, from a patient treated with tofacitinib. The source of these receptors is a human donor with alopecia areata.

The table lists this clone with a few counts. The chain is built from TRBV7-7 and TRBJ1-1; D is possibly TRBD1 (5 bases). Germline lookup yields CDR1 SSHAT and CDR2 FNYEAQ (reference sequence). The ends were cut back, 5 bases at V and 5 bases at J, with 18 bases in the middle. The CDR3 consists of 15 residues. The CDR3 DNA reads TGTGCCAGCAGCCCGAGTCCGGGACCCCCTACTGAAGCTTTCTTT. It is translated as CASSPSPGPPTEAFF.

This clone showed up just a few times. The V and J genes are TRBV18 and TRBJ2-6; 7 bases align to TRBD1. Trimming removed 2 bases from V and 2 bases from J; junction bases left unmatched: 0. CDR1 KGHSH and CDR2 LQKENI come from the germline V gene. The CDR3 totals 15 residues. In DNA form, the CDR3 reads TGTGCCAGCTCACCAACAGGGGCTGGGGCCAACGTCCTGACTTTC. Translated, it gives CASSPTGAGANVLTF.

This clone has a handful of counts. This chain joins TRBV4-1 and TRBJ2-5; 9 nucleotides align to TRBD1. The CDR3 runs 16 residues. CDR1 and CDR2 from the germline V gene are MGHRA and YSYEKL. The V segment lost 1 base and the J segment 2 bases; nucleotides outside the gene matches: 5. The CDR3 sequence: CASSQGGTGIQETQYF. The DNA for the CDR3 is TGCGCCAGCAGCCAAGGGGGGACAGGGATACAAGAGACCCAGTACTTC.

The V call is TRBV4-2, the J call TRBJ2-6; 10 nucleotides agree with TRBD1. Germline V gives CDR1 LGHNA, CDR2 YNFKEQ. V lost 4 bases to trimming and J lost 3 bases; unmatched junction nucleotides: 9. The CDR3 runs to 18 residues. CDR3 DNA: TGTGCCAGCAGCCCAAAGACAGGGGGCCTTCTTGGGGCCAACGTCCTGACTTTC. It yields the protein CASSPKTGGLLGANVLTF.

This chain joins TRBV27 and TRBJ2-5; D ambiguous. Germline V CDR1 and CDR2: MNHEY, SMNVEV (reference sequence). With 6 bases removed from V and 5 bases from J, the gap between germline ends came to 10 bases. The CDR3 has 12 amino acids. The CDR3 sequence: CASSSDRETQYF. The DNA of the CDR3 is TGTGCCAGCAGCTCCGATCGGGAGACCCAGTACTTC.

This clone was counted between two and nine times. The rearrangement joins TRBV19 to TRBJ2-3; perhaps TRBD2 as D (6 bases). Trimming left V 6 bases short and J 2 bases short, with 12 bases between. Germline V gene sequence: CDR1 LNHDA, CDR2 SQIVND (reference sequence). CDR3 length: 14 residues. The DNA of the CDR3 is TGTGCCAGTAGGCGGGGACCGCTCACAGATACGCAGTATTTT. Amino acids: CASRRGPLTDTQYF.

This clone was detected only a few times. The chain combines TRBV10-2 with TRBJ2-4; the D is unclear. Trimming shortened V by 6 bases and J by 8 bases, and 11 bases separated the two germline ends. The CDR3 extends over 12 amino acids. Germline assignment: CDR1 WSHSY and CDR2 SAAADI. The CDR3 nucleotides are TGCGCCAGCAGCGACGCTCGGGACATTCAGTACTTC. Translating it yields CASSDARDIQYF.

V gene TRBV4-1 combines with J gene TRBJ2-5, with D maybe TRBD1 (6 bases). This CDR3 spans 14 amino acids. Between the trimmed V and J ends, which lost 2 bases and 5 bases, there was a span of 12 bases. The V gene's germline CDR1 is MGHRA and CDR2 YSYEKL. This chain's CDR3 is CASSQPRGWETQYF. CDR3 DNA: TGCGCCAGCAGCCAACCCAGGGGTTGGGAGACCCAGTACTTC.

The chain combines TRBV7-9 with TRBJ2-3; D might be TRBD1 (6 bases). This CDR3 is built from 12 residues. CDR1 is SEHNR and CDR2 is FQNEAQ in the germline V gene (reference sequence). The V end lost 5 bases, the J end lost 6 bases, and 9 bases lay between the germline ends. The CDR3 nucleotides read TGTGCCAGCAGCACAGGGTCCGATACGCAGTATTTT. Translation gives CASSTGSDTQYF.

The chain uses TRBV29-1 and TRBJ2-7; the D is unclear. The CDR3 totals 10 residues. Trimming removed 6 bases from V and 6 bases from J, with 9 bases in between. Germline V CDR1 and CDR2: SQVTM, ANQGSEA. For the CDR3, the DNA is TGCAGCGTCGGATTGCCCGAGCAGTACTTC. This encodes CSVGLPEQYF.

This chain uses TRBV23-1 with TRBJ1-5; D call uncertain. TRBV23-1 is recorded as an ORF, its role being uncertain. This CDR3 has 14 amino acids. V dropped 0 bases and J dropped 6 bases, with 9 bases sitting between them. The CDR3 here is CASSQSRGFQPQHF. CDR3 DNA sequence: TGCGCCAGCAGTCAATCGAGAGGGTTTCAGCCCCAGCATTTT.

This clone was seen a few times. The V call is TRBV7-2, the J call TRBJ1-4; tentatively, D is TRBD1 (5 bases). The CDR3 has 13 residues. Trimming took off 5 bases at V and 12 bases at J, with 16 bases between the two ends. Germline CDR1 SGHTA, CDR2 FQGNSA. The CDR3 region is CASSRIPGEELFF. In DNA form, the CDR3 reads TGTGCCAGCAGCCGAATCCCGGGGGAGGAACTGTTTTTT.

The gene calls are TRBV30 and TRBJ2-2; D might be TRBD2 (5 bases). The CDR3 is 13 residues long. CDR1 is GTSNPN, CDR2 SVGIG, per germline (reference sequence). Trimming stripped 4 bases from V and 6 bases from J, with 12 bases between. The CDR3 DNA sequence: TGTGCCTGGACTTCATTTAGCGCCGGGGAGCTGTTTTTT. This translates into CAWTSFSAGELFF.

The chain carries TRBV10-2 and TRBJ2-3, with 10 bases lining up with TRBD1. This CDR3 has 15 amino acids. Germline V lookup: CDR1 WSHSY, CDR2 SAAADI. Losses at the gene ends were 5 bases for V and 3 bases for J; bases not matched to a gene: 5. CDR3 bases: TGCGCCAGCAGTCGGGGACAGGGGATGACAGATACGCAGTATTTT. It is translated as CASSRGQGMTDTQYF.

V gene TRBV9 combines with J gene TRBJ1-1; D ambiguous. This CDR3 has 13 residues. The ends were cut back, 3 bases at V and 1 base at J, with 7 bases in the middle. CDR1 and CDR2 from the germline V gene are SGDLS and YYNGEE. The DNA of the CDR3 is TGTGCCAGCAGCGGAAGTACGAACACTGAAGCTTTCTTT. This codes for CASSGSTNTEAFF.

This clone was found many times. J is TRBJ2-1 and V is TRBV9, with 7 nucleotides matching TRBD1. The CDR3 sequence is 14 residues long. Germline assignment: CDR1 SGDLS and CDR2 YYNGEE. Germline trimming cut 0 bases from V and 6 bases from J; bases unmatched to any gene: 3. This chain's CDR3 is CASSVAAGGNEQFF. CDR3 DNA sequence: TGTGCCAGCAGCGTAGCTGCAGGGGGCAATGAGCAGTTCTTC.

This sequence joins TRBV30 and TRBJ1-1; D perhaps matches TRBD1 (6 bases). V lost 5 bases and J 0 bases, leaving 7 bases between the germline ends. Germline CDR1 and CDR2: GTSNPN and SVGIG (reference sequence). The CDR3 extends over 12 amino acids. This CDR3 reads CAWDRMNTEAFF. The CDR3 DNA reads TGTGCCTGGGACAGGATGAACACTGAAGCTTTCTTT.

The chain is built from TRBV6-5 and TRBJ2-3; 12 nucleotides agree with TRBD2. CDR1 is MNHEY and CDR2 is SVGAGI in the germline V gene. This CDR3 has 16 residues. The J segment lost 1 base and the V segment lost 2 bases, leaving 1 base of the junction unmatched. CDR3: CASSYRTSGGTDTQYF. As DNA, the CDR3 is TGTGCCAGCAGTTACCGGACTAGCGGGGGCACAGATACGCAGTATTTT.

The CDR3 DNA follows: TGTGCCAGCAGCTCGCGGACAGCCTCCAATGAGCAGTTCTTC. Encoded protein: CASSSRTASNEQFF. The chain is built from TRBV7-2 and TRBJ2-1, with D possibly TRBD1 on 6 matching bases. Trimming left V 4 bases short and J 6 bases short, with 13 bases between. This CDR3 comprises 14 residues. CDR1 is SGHTA and CDR2 is FQGNSA in the germline V gene.

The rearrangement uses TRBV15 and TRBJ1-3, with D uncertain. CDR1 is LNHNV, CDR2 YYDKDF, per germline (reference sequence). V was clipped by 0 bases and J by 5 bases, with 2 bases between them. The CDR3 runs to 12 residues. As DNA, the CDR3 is TGTGCCACCAGCAGAGAACGAAACACCATATATTTT. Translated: CATSRERNTIYF.

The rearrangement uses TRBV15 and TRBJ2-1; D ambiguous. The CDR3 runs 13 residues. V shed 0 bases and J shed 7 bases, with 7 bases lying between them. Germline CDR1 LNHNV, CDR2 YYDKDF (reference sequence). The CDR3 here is CATSRDLGNEQFF. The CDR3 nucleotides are TGTGCCACCAGCAGAGATCTCGGGAATGAGCAGTTCTTC.

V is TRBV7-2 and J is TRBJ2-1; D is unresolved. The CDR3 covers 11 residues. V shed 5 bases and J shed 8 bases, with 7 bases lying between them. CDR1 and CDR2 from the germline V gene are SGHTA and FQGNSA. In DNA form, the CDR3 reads TGTGCCAGCAGCCCGTCGTATGAGCAGTTCTTC. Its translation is CASSPSYEQFF. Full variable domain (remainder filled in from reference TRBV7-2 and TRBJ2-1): GAGVSQSPSNKVTEKGKDVELRCDPISGHTALYWYRQSLGQGLEFLIYFQGNSAPDKSGLPSDRFSAERTGGSVSTLTIQRTQQEDSAVYLCASSPSYEQFFGPGTRLTVL.

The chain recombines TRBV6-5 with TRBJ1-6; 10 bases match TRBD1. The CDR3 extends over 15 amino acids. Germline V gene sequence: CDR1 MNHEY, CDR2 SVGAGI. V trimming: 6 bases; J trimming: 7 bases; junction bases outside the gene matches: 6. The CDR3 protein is CASSYGQGVNSPLHF. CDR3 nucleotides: TGTGCCAGCAGCTACGGACAGGGGGTAAATTCACCCCTCCACTTT.

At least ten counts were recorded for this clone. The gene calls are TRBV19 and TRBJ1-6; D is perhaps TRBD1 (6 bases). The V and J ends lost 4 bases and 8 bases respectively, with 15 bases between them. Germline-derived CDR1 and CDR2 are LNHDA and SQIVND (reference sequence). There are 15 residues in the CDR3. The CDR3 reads CASSTDSSQHSPLHF. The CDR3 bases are TGTGCCAGTAGTACGGACAGCTCCCAACATTCACCCCTCCACTTT.

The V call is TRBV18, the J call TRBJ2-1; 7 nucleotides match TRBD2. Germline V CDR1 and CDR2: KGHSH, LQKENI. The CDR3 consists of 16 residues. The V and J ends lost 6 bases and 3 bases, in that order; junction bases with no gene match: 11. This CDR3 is CASSSRLAPIYNEQFF. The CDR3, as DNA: TGTGCCAGCTCGTCCCGACTAGCCCCTATCTACAATGAGCAGTTCTTC.

CDR3 bases: TGTGCCAGCAGTGTGGGACTAGCGGGGGTGGATACGCAGTATTTT. This codes for CASSVGLAGVDTQYF. The chain joins TRBV2 to TRBJ2-3; 14 positions agree with TRBD2. The CDR3 runs 15 residues. The V segment lost 4 bases and the J segment 6 bases; nucleotides outside the gene matches: 3. CDR1 and CDR2 (germline): SNHLY, FYNNEI.

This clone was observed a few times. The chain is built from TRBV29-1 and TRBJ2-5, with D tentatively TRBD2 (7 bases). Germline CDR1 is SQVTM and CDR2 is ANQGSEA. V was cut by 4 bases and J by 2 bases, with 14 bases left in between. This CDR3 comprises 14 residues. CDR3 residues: CSVARGGRQETQYF. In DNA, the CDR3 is TGCAGCGTTGCACGCGGGGGCCGGCAAGAGACCCAGTACTTC.

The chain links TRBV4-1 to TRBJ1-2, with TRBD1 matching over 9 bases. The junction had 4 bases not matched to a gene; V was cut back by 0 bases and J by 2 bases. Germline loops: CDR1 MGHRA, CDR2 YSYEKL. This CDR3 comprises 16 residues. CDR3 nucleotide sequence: TGCGCCAGCAGCCAAGATTCCACAGGGGGCAACTATGGCTACACCTTC. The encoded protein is CASSQDSTGGNYGYTF.

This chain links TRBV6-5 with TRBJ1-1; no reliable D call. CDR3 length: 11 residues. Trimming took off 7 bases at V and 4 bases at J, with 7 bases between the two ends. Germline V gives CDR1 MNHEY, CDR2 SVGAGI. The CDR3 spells CASNIGTEAFF. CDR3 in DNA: TGTGCCAGCAACATAGGCACTGAAGCTTTCTTT.

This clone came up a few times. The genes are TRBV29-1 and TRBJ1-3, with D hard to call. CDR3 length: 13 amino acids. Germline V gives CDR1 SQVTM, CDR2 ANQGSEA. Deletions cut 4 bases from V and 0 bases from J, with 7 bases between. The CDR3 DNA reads TGCAGCGTTGGATCCTACTCTGGAAACACCATATATTTT. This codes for CSVGSYSGNTIYF.